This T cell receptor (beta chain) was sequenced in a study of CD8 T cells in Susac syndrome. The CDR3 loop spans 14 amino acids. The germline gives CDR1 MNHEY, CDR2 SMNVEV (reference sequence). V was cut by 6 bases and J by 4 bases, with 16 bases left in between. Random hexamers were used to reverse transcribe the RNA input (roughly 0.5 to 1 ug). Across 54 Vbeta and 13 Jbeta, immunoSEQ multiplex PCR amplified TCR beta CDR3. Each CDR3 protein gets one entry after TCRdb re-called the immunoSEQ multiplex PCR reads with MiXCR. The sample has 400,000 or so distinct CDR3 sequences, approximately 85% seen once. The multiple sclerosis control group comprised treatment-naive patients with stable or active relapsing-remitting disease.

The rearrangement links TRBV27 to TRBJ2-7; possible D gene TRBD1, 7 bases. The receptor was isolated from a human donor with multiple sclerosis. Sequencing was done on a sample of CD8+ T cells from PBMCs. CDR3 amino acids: CASSPGGSWYEQYF. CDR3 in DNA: TGTGCCAGCAGCCCAGGGGGGAGCTGGTACGAGCAGTACTTC.